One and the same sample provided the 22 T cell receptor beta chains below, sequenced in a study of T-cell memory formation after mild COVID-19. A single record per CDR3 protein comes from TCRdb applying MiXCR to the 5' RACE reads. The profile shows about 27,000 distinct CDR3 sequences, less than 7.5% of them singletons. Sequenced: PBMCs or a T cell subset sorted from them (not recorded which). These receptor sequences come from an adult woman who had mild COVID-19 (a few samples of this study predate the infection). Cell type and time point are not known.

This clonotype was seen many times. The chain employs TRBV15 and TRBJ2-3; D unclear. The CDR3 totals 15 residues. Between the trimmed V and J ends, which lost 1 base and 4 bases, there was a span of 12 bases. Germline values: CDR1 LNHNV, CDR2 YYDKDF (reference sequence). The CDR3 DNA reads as TGTGCCACCAGCAGAGCGCAGGCAGCCGCAGATACGCAGTATTTT. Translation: CATSRAQAAADTQYF.

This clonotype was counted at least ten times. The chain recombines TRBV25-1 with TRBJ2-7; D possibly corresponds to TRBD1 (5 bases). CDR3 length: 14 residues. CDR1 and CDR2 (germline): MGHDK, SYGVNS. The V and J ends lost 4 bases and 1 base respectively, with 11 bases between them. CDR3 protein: CASSVGAGSYEQYF. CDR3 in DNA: TGTGCCAGCAGTGTTGGGGCAGGTTCCTACGAGCAGTACTTC.

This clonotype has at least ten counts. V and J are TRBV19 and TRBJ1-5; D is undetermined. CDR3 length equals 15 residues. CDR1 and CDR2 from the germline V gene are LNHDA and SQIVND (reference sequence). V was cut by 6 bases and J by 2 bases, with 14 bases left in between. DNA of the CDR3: TGTGCCAGTAGCCCCGCCAGTATTGGCAATCAGCCCCAGCATTTT. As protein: CASSPASIGNQPQHF.

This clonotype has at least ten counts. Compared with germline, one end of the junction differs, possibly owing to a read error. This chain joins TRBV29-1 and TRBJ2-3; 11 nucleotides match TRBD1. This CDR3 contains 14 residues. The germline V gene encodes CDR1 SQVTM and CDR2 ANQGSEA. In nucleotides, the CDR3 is TGCAGCGTCGAAGGACAGGGGGCAACAGATACGCAGTATTTT. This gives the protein CSVEGQGATDTQYF.

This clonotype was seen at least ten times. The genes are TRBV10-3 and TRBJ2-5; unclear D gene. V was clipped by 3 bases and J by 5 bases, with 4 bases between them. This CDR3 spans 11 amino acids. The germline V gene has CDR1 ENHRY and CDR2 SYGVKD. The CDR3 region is CAISDRETQYF. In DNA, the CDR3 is TGTGCCATCAGTGATAGGGAGACCCAGTACTTC.

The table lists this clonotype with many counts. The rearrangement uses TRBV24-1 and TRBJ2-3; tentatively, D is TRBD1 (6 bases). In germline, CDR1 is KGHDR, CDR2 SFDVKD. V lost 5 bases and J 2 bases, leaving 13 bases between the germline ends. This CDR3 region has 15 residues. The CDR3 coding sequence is TGTGCCACCAGTGGGAACAGGGTCCACACAGATACGCAGTATTTT. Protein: CATSGNRVHTDTQYF.

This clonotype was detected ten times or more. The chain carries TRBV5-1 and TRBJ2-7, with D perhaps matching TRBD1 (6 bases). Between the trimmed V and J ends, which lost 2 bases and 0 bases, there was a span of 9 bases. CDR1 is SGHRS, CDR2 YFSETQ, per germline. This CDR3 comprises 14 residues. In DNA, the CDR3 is TGCGCCAGCAGCTTAGAGGGGGACTCCTACGAGCAGTACTTC. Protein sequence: CASSLEGDSYEQYF.

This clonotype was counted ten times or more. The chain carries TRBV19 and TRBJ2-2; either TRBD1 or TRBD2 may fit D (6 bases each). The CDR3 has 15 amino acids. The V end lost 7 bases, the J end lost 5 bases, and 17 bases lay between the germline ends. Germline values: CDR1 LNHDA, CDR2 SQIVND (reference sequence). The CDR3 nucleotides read TGTGCCAGTATCAGAGGGGGGCCATTTACCGGGGAGCTGTTTTTT. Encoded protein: CASIRGGPFTGELFF. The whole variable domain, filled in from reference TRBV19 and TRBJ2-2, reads DGGITQSPKYLFRKEGQNVTLSCEQNLNHDAMYWYRQDPGQGLRLIYYSQIVNDFQKGDIAEGYSVSREKKESFPLTVTSAQKNPTAFYLCASIRGGPFTGELFFGEGSRLTVL.

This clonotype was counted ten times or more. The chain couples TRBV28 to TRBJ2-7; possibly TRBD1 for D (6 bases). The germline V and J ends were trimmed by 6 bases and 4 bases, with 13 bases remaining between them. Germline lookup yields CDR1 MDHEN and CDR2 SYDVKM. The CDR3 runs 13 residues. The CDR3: CASSETGRYEQYF. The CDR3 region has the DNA TGTGCCAGCAGCGAAACAGGGAGATACGAGCAGTACTTC.

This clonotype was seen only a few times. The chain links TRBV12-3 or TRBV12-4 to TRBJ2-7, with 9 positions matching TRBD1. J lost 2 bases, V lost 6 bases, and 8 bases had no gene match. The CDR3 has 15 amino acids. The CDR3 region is CASSPPGQGPYEQYF. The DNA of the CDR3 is TGTGCCAGCAGCCCCCCGGGACAGGGACCCTACGAGCAGTACTTC.

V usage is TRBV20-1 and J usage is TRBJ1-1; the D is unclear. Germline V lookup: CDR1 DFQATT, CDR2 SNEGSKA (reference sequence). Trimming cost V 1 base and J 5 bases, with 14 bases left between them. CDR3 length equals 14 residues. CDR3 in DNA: TGCAGTGCTAGAGGTGGCCGGGGAGTGACTGAAGCTTTCTTT. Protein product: CSARGGRGVTEAFF.

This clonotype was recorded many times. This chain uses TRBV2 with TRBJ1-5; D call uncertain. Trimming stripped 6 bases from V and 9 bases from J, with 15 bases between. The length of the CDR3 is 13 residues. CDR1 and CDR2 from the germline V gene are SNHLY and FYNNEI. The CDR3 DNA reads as TGTGCCAGCAGCCCCATGACGGTTCGGCCCCAGCATTTT. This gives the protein CASSPMTVRPQHF.

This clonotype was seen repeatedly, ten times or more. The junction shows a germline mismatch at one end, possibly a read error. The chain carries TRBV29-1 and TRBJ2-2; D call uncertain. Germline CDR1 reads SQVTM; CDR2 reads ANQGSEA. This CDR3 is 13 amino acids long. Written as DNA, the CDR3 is TGCAGCGTAGAAGAGCGGAACACCGGGGAGCTGTTTTTT. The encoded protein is CSVEERNTGELFF.

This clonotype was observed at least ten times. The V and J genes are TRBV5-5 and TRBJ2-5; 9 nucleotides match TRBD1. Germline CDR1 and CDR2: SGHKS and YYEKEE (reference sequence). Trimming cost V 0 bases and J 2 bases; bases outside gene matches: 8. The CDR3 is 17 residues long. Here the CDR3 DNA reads TGTGCCAGCAGCTTGGGGCCCGGGACAGGGTTTCAAGAGACCCAGTACTTC. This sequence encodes CASSLGPGTGFQETQYF.

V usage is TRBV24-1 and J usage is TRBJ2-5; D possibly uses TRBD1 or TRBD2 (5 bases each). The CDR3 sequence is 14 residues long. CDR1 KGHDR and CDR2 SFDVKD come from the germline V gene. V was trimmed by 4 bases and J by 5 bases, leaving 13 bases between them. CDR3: CATSELGPVETQYF. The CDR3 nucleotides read TGTGCCACCAGTGAGTTGGGACCGGTGGAGACCCAGTACTTC.

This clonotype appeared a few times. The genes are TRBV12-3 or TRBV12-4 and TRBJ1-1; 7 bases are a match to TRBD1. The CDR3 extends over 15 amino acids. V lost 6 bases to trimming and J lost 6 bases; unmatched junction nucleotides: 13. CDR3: CASSPRTGQGAEAFF. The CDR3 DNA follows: TGTGCCAGCAGCCCCCGCACGGGGCAGGGGGCTGAAGCTTTCTTT.

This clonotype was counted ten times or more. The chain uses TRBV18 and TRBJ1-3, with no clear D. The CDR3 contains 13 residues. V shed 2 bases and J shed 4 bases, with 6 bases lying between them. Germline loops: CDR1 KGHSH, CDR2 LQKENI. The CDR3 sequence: CASSPGLGNTIYF. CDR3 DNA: TGTGCCAGCTCACCAGGGTTGGGAAACACCATATATTTT.

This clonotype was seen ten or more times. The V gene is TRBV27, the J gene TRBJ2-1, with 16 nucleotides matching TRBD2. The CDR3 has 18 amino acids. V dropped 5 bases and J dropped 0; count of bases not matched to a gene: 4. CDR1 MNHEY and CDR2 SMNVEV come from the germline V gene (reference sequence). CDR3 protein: CASSPGTSGGASYNEQFF. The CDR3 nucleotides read TGTGCCAGCAGTCCCGGGACTAGCGGGGGGGCCTCCTACAATGAGCAGTTCTTC.

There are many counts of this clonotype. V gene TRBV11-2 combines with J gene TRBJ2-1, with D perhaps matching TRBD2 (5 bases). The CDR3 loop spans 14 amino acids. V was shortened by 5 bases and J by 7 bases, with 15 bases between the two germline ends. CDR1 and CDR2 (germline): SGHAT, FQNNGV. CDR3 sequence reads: CASSPELLANEQFF. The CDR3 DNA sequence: TGTGCCAGCAGCCCCGAACTTCTAGCTAATGAGCAGTTCTTC.

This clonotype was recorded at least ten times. The CDR3 sequence is CASRGRINYGYTF. For the CDR3, the DNA is TGTGCCAGCAGGGGACGGATAAACTATGGCTACACCTTC. The rearrangement uses TRBV6-5 and TRBJ1-2, with a tentative D call TRBD1 (5 bases). Per the germline V gene, CDR1 is MNHEY and CDR2 is SVGAGI. Trimming removed 6 bases at V and 2 bases at J, with 10 bases between. This CDR3 has 13 amino acids.

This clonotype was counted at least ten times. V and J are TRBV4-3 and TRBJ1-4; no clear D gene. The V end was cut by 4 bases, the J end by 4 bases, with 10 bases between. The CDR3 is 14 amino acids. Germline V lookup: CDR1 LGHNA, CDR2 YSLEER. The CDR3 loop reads CASSLVLSNEKLFF. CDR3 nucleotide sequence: TGCGCCAGCAGCCTTGTCTTAAGTAATGAAAAACTGTTTTTT.

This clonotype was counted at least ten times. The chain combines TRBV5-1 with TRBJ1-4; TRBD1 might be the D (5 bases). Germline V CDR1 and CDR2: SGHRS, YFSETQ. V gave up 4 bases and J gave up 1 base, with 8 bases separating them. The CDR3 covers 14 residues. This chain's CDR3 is CASSLDRTNEKLFF. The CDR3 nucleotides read TGCGCCAGCAGCCTCGACAGAACTAATGAAAAACTGTTTTTT.